A single sample gave rise to the 27 T cell receptor beta chains below, sequenced in a study of Graves' ophthalmopathy and Graves' hyperthyroidism (dated by TCRdb to the late 2010s). The sequencing machine was an Illumina HiSeq 2000. For repertoire sequencing, TCR beta CDR3 regions were amplified from RNA transcripts. The first round of RT-PCR was done with HTBI primers and the Qiagen OneStep RT-PCR kit, and was followed by a second round of multiplex PCR, then size selection and purification. The raw public reads went through TCRdb reprocessing: fastp at Q25, MiXCR clone calling, in-frame beta chains kept. CDR3 protein sequences are deduplicated, and each keeps its most common genes and DNA. The sample data list 600,000 to 950,000 distinct CDR3 sequences, and roughly two fifths of these were observed just once. The top ten clones comprise approximately 43% of the sample. Material for sequencing was peripheral blood. Receptors originate from an adult man with Graves' ophthalmopathy.

About this clonotype itself: Compared with germline, one end of the junction differs, possibly owing to a read error. V is TRBV7-9 and J is TRBJ2-2; the D gene could be TRBD1 or TRBD2 (6 bases each). CDR1 and CDR2 (germline): SEHNR, FQNEAQ (reference sequence). This CDR3 has 17 residues. CDR3 sequence (DNA): TGTGCCAGCAGTTTAGCGCTCGGGGGCGCGAACACCGGGGAGCTGTTTTTT. Amino acid sequence: CASSLALGGANTGELFF.

This clonotype appeared a single time. A much larger clone lies one base from this, so it may be a read error. This chain links TRBV5-1 with TRBJ2-5, with TRBD2 matching over 8 bases. CDR1 and CDR2 (germline): SGHRS, YFSETQ. CDR3 length: 12 amino acids. The chain's CDR3 is CASSPHGGGRDF. Here the CDR3 DNA reads TGTGCCAGCAGCCCCCATGGCGGGGGGCGGGACTTC.

The rearrangement joins TRBV9 to TRBJ2-2, with D possibly being TRBD1 (6 bases). CDR1 is SGDLS, CDR2 YYNGEE, per germline. The CDR3 sequence is 13 residues long. Trimming took off 4 bases at V and 7 bases at J, with 11 bases between the two ends. The CDR3 nucleotides read TGTGCCAGCAGCCCCTCAGGGGACGGGGAGCTGTTTTTT. Amino acids: CASSPSGDGELFF.

The V gene is TRBV10-3, the J gene TRBJ2-6; the D gene is possibly TRBD1 (6 bases). The CDR3 runs to 19 residues. The V gene lost 0 bases and the J gene lost 2 bases, with 17 bases spanning the gap. Germline V gene data show CDR1 as ENHRY and CDR2 as SYGVKD. CDR3 coding DNA: TGTGCCATCAGTGAGTCGAGGGACATAAACTACGCTGGGGCCAACGTCCTGACTTTC. As protein: CAISESRDINYAGANVLTF.

A note on this clonotype: A much larger clone is a single base away; this may be a read error. The chain employs TRBV7-3 and TRBJ1-2; a possible D gene is TRBD1 (6 bases). The CDR3 runs to 14 residues. Germline CDR1 and CDR2: SGHTA and FQGTGA. CDR3 bases: TGTGCCAGCAGCCCACAGGGAGGCCGCTATGACTACACCTTC. Translation: CASSPQGGRYDYTF.

This clonotype was seen a handful of times. CDR3 sequence (DNA): TGTGCCAGCAGCCAGGGGGTAACCACTGAAGCTTTCTTT. Its translation is CASSQGVTTEAFF. The V call is TRBV14, the J call TRBJ1-1; D is perhaps TRBD1 (5 bases). The germline V gene has CDR1 SGHDN and CDR2 FVKESK. The CDR3 has 13 amino acids. V was shortened by 3 bases and J by 4 bases, with 9 bases between the two germline ends.

The chain is built from TRBV10-3 and TRBJ2-5; possibly TRBD1 or TRBD2 for D (6 bases each). The germline gives CDR1 ENHRY, CDR2 SYGVKD. V lost 4 bases, J lost 4 bases, and 22 bases lay in between. This CDR3 has 17 amino acids. CDR3: CAISAPQTGGGGETQYF. The CDR3 DNA follows: TGTGCCATCAGTGCCCCTCAGACAGGAGGAGGGGGAGAGACCCAGTACTTC.

This clonotype came up a few times. V and J are TRBV9 and TRBJ2-7; D is undetermined. Trimming removed 0 bases from V and 0 bases from J, with 10 bases in between. Germline V CDR1 and CDR2: SGDLS, YYNGEE. This CDR3 spans 15 amino acids. The CDR3 DNA follows: TGTGCCAGCAGCGTAGATCCAGGTTTCTCCTACGAGCAGTACTTC. Translating it yields CASSVDPGFSYEQYF.

This clonotype was seen a few times. The chain is built from TRBV20-1 and TRBJ2-5, with D perhaps TRBD1 or TRBD2 (6 bases each). Germline loops: CDR1 DFQATT, CDR2 SNEGSKA (reference sequence). This CDR3 spans 13 amino acids. The CDR3 protein is CSVRRRGRETQYF. CDR3 nucleotides: TGCAGCGTACGGAGACGGGGGCGGGAGACCCAGTACTTC.

This clonotype was seen repeatedly, ten times or more. The rearrangement uses TRBV10-2 and TRBJ1-2; D possibly corresponds to TRBD1 (5 bases). This CDR3 has 14 amino acids. Trimming pared 0 bases from V and 4 bases from J, leaving 9 bases between. The germline CDR1 and CDR2 sequences are WSHSY and SAAADI. CDR3 protein: CASSESRQTYGYTF. DNA of the CDR3: TGCGCCAGCAGTGAGTCGAGACAGACCTATGGCTACACCTTC.

This clonotype has at least ten counts. The chain is built from TRBV7-9 and TRBJ1-2; 8 bases line up with TRBD1. CDR1 and CDR2 (germline): SEHNR, FQNEAQ (reference sequence). The CDR3 has 15 residues. Trimming cost V 5 bases and J 4 bases; bases outside gene matches: 9. This CDR3 is CASSQRQGYFYGYTF. The CDR3 DNA follows: TGTGCCAGCAGCCAAAGACAGGGGTACTTCTATGGCTACACCTTC.

This clonotype was seen a single time. The V and J genes are TRBV2 and TRBJ2-7; D not resolved. Trimming left V 7 bases short and J 2 bases short, with 15 bases between. Germline CDR1 SNHLY, CDR2 FYNNEI. This CDR3 contains 14 residues. Here the CDR3 DNA reads TGTGCCAGCACCGGAAGGCACATGACCTACGAGCAGTACTTC. This encodes CASTGRHMTYEQYF.

As to this clonotype: The missing conserved phenylalanine or tryptophan at the end of this CDR3 makes a read error likely. The chain recombines TRBV7-9 with TRBJ1-2; no reliable D call. The CDR3 contains 13 residues. The ends were cut back, 3 bases at V and 8 bases at J, with 13 bases in the middle. Germline CDR1 SEHNR, CDR2 FQNEAQ (reference sequence). CDR3 DNA sequence: TGTGCCAGCAGCTTTGGAAGCGGAAGGGGCTACACCCTC. Translating gives CASSFGSGRGYTL.

The rearrangement uses TRBV15 and TRBJ2-5; 10 positions agree with TRBD2. CDR1 and CDR2 from the germline V gene are LNHNV and YYDKDF (reference sequence). This CDR3 is 16 amino acids long. The ends lost 11 bases at V and 0 bases at J; junction bases unmatched: 12. CDR3 coding DNA: TGTGCCGAGGGGGCTAGCGGGGGCCAGTACCAAGAGACCCAGTACTTC. Protein: CAEGASGGQYQETQYF.

V is TRBV7-9 and J is TRBJ1-4; D not resolved. Deletions cut 10 bases from V and 6 bases from J, with 15 bases between. Germline V gene data show CDR1 as SEHNR and CDR2 as FQNEAQ (reference sequence). The CDR3 spans 13 residues. CDR3 in DNA: TGTGCCATCAGACTGGGCCCAGATGAAAAACTGTTTTTT. Encoded protein: CAIRLGPDEKLFF.

With respect to this clonotype: A much larger clone differs by one base, so this may be a read error. Lacking the conserved final phenylalanine or tryptophan, this CDR3 likely reflects a read error. V and J are TRBV20-1 and TRBJ1-6, with 7 positions matching TRBD1. The CDR3 runs to 13 residues. Trimming cost V 6 bases and J 9 bases; bases outside gene matches: 8. Germline CDR1 DFQATT, CDR2 SNEGSKA (reference sequence). CDR3 protein: CSAWRQGGSPLHL. Here the CDR3 DNA reads TGCAGTGCGTGGAGACAGGGCGGTTCACCCCTCCACCTT.

On this clonotype: A much bigger clone sits one base away, suggesting this may be a read error. The chain couples TRBV11-2 to TRBJ1-1, with D tentatively TRBD1 (5 bases). Germline CDR1 reads SGHAT; CDR2 reads FQNNGV. The CDR3 has 14 amino acids. CDR3 DNA: TGTGCCAGCGGCTTAGTTCCCAGGGAAGTCGAAGCTTTCTTT. This translates into CASGLVPREVEAFF.

The V call is TRBV25-1, the J call TRBJ2-2; D remains ambiguous. V lost 5 bases and J 6 bases, leaving 7 bases between the germline ends. Germline V gene sequence: CDR1 MGHDK, CDR2 SYGVNS. The length of the CDR3 is 12 residues. The CDR3 sequence: CASSKPAGELFF. In DNA form, the CDR3 reads TGTGCCAGCAGTAAGCCGGCCGGGGAGCTGTTTTTT. The entire variable domain, with the rest obtained from reference TRBV25-1 and TRBJ2-2, is as follows: EADIYQTPRYLVIGTGKKITLECSQTMGHDKMYWYQQDPGMELHLIHYSYGVNSTEKGDLSSESTVSRIRTEHFPLTLESARPSHTSQYLCASSKPAGELFFGEGSRLTVL.

The table lists this clonotype with many counts. This chain joins TRBV20-1 and TRBJ2-7; D is undetermined. The germline V gene encodes CDR1 DFQATT and CDR2 SNEGSKA (reference sequence). The CDR3 has 14 amino acids. Trimming pared 0 bases from V and 0 bases from J, leaving 9 bases between. CDR3 DNA sequence: TGCAGTGCTAGAGACGTCGGTGGCTCCTACGAGCAGTACTTC. It encodes CSARDVGGSYEQYF.

The chain links TRBV7-9 to TRBJ2-7, with D possibly being TRBD2 (5 bases). The germline V and J ends were trimmed by 0 bases and 5 bases, with 11 bases remaining between them. The germline gives CDR1 SEHNR, CDR2 FQNEAQ (reference sequence). The CDR3 extends over 14 amino acids. CDR3 protein: CASSLASSNHEQYF. The CDR3 DNA is TGTGCCAGCAGCTTAGCTTCTAGCAATCACGAGCAGTACTTC.

V and J are TRBV19 and TRBJ1-6, with TRBD1 matching 8 bases. V was pared by 10 bases and J by 0 bases, with 17 bases of the junction left unmatched. CDR1 and CDR2 (germline): LNHDA, SQIVND (reference sequence). This CDR3 spans 19 amino acids. CDR3 sequence reads: CATASMPGGTGSYNSPLHF. The CDR3 region has the DNA TGTGCCACCGCCTCTATGCCAGGGGGCACGGGCTCCTATAATTCACCCCTCCACTTT.

A note on this clonotype: Given the absence of the conserved phenylalanine or tryptophan at the CDR3 end, a read error is likely. The chain carries TRBV10-3 and TRBJ2-2; 7 positions agree with TRBD2. Germline V gene sequence: CDR1 ENHRY, CDR2 SYGVKD. This CDR3 is 16 amino acids long. The ends lost 3 bases at V and 1 base at J; junction bases unmatched: 5. CDR3 sequence (DNA): TGTGCCATCAGTGACGGCCTAGCGGTGAACACCGGGGAGCTGTTTCTT. Its protein product is CAISDGLAVNTGELFL.

This clonotype was seen many times. J is TRBJ1-4 and V is TRBV20-1; 10 nucleotides agree with TRBD1. The CDR3 extends over 14 amino acids. J was trimmed by 7 bases and V by 0 bases; bases with no gene match: 2. Germline V lookup: CDR1 DFQATT, CDR2 SNEGSKA (reference sequence). The CDR3 DNA follows: TGCAGTGCTAGAGATGACAGGGGGCCTGAAAAACTGTTTTTT. Amino acids: CSARDDRGPEKLFF.

This clonotype was recorded a few times. The chain is built from TRBV9 and TRBJ2-7, with 7 positions matching TRBD1. Germline assignment: CDR1 SGDLS and CDR2 YYNGEE. The CDR3 has 15 residues. V shed 0 bases, J shed 5 bases, and the junction held 8 bases outside the gene matches. The CDR3 region is CASSVAATGWDEQYF. The CDR3 DNA reads as TGTGCCAGCAGCGTAGCCGCGACAGGGTGGGACGAGCAGTACTTC.

This clonotype has a count of ten or more. This chain links TRBV19 with TRBJ1-2; TRBD1 might be the D (5 bases). V was cut by 6 bases and J by 7 bases, with 12 bases left in between. The CDR3 has 12 amino acids. The germline gives CDR1 LNHDA, CDR2 SQIVND (reference sequence). The CDR3 loop is CASRNRRSGYTF. The CDR3 bases are TGTGCCAGTAGAAACAGGAGAAGTGGCTACACCTTC. The full variable domain, its missing parts supplied by reference TRBV19 and TRBJ1-2, is DGGITQSPKYLFRKEGQNVTLSCEQNLNHDAMYWYRQDPGQGLRLIYYSQIVNDFQKGDIAEGYSVSREKKESFPLTVTSAQKNPTAFYLCASRNRRSGYTFGSGTRLTVV.

This clonotype was seen at least ten times. The V and J genes are TRBV29-1 and TRBJ1-5; D gene unclear. The V end was cut by 4 bases, the J end by 7 bases, with 14 bases between. Germline CDR1 and CDR2: SQVTM and ANQGSEA. The CDR3 runs to 13 residues. DNA of the CDR3: TGCAGCGTTGCTAGCGGACCTGCGCAGCCCCAGCATTTT. It encodes CSVASGPAQPQHF.

There are many counts of this clonotype. The chain combines TRBV10-3 with TRBJ1-5; D possibly corresponds to TRBD1 (6 bases). This CDR3 is 16 amino acids long. Germline V CDR1 and CDR2: ENHRY, SYGVKD. Deletions cut 2 bases from V and 1 base from J, with 12 bases between. CDR3 DNA: TGTGCCATCAGTGAGGGGCAGGGGCTGAGCAATCAGCCCCAGCATTTT. It encodes CAISEGQGLSNQPQHF.